The 8 T cell receptor beta chains listed next were all sequenced from one sample in a study of blood T cells in healthy people across ages. PCR was performed a second time for roughly 7 to 11 cycles using a sample-barcoded 5' primer and a J-beta primer mix. From the 5' RACE reads, TCRdb called clonotypes with MiXCR, one entry per CDR3 protein. The sample has some 1.7 million distinct CDR3 sequences, roughly 28% seen once. The sequencing input was blood. Receptor source: a woman in her 30s in good health.

Only a few counts were recorded for this clonotype. This chain connects TRBV29-1 to TRBJ2-1; 8 bases fit TRBD1. The CDR3 is made up of 14 amino acids. The V and J ends lost 7 bases and 4 bases, in that order; junction bases with no gene match: 9. Germline values: CDR1 SQVTM, CDR2 ANQGSEA. This chain's CDR3 is CSARGTGVYNEQFF. The CDR3 nucleotides read TGCAGCGCTCGCGGGACAGGAGTTTACAATGAGCAGTTCTTC.

This chain links TRBV7-9 with TRBJ2-5; the D gene is possibly TRBD2 (5 bases). Germline V gene lookup returns CDR1 SEHNR and CDR2 FQNEAQ (reference sequence). The CDR3 runs 14 residues. V lost 6 bases and J lost 3, with 14 bases in between. The CDR3 DNA reads TGTGCCAGCAGTCTTCCCTTGAGGGAAGAGACCCAGTACTTC. It codes for CASSLPLREETQYF. Full variable domain (missing parts from reference TRBV7-9 and TRBJ2-5): DTGVSQNPRHKITKRGQNVTFRCDPISEHNRLYWYRQTLGQGPEFLTYFQNEAQLEKSRLLSDRFSAERPKGSFSTLEIQRTEQGDSAMYLCASSLPLREETQYFGPGTRLLVL.

This clonotype was picked up a small number of times. The chain links TRBV5-1 to TRBJ2-1; tentative D call: TRBD2 (7 bases). This CDR3 comprises 17 residues. V shed 4 bases and J shed 3 bases, with 20 bases lying between them. The germline V gene has CDR1 SGHRS and CDR2 YFSETQ. CDR3 protein: CASSPGGGGGYYNEQFF. As DNA, the CDR3 is TGCGCCAGCAGCCCGGGCGGGGGCGGGGGCTACTACAATGAGCAGTTCTTC.

Ten or more counts support this clonotype. The genes are TRBV7-9 and TRBJ1-2, with 7 bases identical to TRBD1. CDR1 SEHNR and CDR2 FQNEAQ come from the germline V gene (reference sequence). The CDR3 spans 12 residues. With 5 bases clipped from V and 6 bases from J, the junction kept 3 bases outside the gene matches. Here the CDR3 DNA reads TGTGCCAGCAGCATAGGACAGGATGGCTACACCTTC. Encoded protein: CASSIGQDGYTF.

About this clonotype itself: It may be a read error: a sequence one base away is much more abundant. The chain's CDR3 is CANKERGARTDTQYF. The CDR3 DNA follows: TGCGCCAACAAAGAGCGGGGGGCCCGCACAGATACGCAGTATTTT. The rearrangement joins TRBV5-1 to TRBJ2-3; TRBD2 matches at 9 bases. Germline trimming cut 9 bases from V and 1 base from J; bases unmatched to any gene: 9. The CDR3 spans 15 residues. CDR1 is SGHRS, CDR2 YFSETQ, per germline.

The chain recombines TRBV13 with TRBJ2-1; the D gene is possibly TRBD1 (5 bases). V lost 6 bases and J 3 bases, leaving 12 bases between the germline ends. This CDR3 contains 14 residues. Germline lookup yields CDR1 PRHDT and CDR2 FYEKMQ (reference sequence). CDR3 sequence: CASSPGANYNEQFF. The DNA of the CDR3 is TGTGCCAGCAGTCCTGGGGCTAACTACAATGAGCAGTTCTTC. The full variable domain, its missing parts supplied by reference TRBV13 and TRBJ2-1, is AAGVIQSPRHLIKEKRETATLKCYPIPRHDTVYWYQQGPGQDPQFLISFYEKMQSDKGSIPDRFSAQQFSDYHSELNMSSLELGDSALYFCASSPGANYNEQFFGPGTRLTVL.

This clonotype has only a few counts. CDR3 in DNA: TGTGCCAGCAGCTTCGGGGTTTTCGATGAAAAACTGTTTTTT. Protein sequence: CASSFGVFDEKLFF. The chain joins TRBV7-2 to TRBJ1-4; D uncertain. V was pared by 3 bases and J by 6 bases, with 11 bases between. Germline values: CDR1 SGHTA, CDR2 FQGNSA. The CDR3 totals 14 residues.

This clonotype was counted only a few times. This chain connects TRBV7-2 to TRBJ2-7, with TRBD2 matching over 11 bases. V trimming: 5 bases; J trimming: 4 bases; junction bases outside the gene matches: 10. The CDR3 contains 16 residues. Germline V lookup: CDR1 SGHTA, CDR2 FQGNSA. This chain's CDR3 is CASSPLTSGSRYEQYF. CDR3 DNA: TGTGCCAGCAGCCCTCTTACTAGCGGGAGTCGGTACGAGCAGTACTTC.